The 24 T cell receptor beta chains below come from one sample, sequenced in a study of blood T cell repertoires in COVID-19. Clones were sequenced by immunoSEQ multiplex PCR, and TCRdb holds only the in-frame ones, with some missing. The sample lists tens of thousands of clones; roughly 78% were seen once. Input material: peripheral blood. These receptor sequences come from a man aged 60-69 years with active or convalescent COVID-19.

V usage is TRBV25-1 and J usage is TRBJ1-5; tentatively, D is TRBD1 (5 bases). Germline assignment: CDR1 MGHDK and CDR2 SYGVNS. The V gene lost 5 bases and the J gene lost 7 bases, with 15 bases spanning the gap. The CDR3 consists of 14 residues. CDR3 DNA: TGTGCCAGCAGTTCTACCCGACAGTCCCAGCCCCAGCATTTT. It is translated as CASSSTRQSQPQHF.

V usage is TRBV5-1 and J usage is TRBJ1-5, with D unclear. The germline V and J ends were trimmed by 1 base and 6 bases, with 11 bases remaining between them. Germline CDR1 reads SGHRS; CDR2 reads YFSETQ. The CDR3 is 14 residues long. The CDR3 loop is CASSLSGGIQPQHF. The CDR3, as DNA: TGCGCCAGCAGCTTGAGTGGAGGGATTCAGCCCCAGCATTTT.

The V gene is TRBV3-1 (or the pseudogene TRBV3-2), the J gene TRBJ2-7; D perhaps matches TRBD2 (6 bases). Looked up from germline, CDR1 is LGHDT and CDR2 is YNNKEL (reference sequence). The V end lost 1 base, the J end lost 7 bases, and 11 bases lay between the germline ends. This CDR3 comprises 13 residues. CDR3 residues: CASSQGTGGEQYF. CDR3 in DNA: TGTGCCAGCAGCCAAGGGACCGGGGGTGAGCAGTACTTC.

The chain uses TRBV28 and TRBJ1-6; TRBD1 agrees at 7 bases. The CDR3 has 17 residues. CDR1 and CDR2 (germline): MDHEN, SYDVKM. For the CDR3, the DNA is TGTGCGTCCCGGGCTCGCAGGGGGGTGGGCGTGGATTCACCCCTCCACTTT. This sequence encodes CASRARRGVGVDSPLHF.

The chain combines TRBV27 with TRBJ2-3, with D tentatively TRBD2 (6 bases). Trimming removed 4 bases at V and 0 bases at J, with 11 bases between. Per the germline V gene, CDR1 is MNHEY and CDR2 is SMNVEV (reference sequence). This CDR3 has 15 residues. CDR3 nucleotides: TGTGCCAGCAGTTCGGGAGCGGCGAGCACAGATACGCAGTATTTT. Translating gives CASSSGAASTDTQYF.

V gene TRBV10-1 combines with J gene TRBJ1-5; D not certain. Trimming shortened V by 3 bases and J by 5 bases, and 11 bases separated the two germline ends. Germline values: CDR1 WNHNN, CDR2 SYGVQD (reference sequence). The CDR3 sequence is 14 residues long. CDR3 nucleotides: TGCGCCAGCAGTGACGAGGGAAAGGATCAGCCCCAGCATTTT. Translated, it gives CASSDEGKDQPQHF.

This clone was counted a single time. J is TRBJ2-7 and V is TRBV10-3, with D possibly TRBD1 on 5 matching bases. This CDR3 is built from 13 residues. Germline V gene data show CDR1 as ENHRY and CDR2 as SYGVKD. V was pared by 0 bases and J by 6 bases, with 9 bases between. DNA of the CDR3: TGTGCCATCAGTGAGTCGGGTAGGGGCGAGCAGTACTTC. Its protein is CAISESGRGEQYF.

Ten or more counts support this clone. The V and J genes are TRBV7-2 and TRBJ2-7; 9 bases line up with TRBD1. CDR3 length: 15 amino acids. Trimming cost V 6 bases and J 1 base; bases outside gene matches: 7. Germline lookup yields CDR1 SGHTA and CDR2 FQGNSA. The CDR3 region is CASRISGQGSYEQYF. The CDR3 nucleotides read TGTGCCAGCAGAATTTCGGGACAGGGATCCTACGAGCAGTACTTC.

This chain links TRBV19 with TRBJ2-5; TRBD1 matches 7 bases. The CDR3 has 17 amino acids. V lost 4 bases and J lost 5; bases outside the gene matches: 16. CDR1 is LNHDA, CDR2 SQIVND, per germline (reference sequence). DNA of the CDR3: TGTGCCAGTAGTACCGGGACAGCACGTTATGAGGAGGAGACCCAGTACTTC. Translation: CASSTGTARYEEETQYF.

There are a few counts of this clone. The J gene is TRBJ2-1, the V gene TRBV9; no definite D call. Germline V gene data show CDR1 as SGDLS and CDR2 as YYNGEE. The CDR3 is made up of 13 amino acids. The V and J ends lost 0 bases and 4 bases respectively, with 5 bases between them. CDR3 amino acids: CASSVGAYNEQFF. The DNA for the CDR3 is TGTGCCAGCAGCGTAGGAGCATACAATGAGCAGTTCTTC.

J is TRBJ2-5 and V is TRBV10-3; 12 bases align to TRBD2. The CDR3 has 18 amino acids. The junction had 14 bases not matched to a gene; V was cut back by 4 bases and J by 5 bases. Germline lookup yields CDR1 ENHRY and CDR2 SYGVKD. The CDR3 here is CAISARLAGAVTGETQYF. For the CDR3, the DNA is TGTGCCATCAGTGCTAGACTAGCGGGGGCCGTAACGGGGGAGACCCAGTACTTC.

The CDR3, as DNA: TGCAGTGCTGACATCACCGGGGAGCTGTTTTTT. Protein sequence: CSADITGELFF. The chain recombines TRBV20-1 with TRBJ2-2; D call uncertain. With 5 bases removed from V and 4 bases from J, the gap between germline ends came to 5 bases. The germline V gene has CDR1 DFQATT and CDR2 SNEGSKA (reference sequence). The CDR3 is 11 amino acids.

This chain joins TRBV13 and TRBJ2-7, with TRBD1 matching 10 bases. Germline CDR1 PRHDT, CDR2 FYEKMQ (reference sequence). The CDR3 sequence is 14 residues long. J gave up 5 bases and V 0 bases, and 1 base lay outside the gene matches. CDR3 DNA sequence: TGTGCCAGCAGCTTAGGAGGACAGGGGGACGAGCAGTACTTC. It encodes CASSLGGQGDEQYF.

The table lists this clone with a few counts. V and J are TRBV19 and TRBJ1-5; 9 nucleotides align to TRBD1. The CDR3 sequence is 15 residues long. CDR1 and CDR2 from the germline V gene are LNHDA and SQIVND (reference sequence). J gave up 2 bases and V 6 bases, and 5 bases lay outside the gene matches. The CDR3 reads CASRSGQGGNQPQHF. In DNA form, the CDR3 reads TGTGCCAGTAGGTCGGGACAGGGAGGCAATCAGCCCCAGCATTTT.

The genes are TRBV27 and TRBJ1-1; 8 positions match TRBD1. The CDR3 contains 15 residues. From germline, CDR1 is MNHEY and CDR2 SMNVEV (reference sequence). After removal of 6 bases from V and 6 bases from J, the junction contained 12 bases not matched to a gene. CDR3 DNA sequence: TGTGCCAGCAGGGGGACAGGAGGTTTAATCGCTGAAGCTTTCTTT. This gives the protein CASRGTGGLIAEAFF.

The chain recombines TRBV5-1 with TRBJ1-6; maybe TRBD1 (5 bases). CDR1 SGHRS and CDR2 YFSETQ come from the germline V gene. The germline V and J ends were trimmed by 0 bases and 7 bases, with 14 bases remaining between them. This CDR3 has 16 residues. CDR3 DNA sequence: TGCGCCAGCAGCTTGGGGGCTCAGGGCGCGAATTCACCCCTCCACTTT. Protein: CASSLGAQGANSPLHF.

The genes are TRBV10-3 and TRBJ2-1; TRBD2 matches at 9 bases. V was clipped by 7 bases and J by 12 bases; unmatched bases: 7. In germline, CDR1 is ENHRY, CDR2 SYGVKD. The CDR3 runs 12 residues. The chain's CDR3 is CAITSGGPVQFF. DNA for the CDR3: TGTGCCATCACCAGCGGGGGGCCGGTGCAGTTCTTC.

The CDR3 sequence: CASSPDTHLIAEQYF. In nucleotides, the CDR3 is TGTGCCAGCAGCCCGGACACGCACCTAATCGCCGAGCAGTACTTC. The chain links TRBV5-4 to TRBJ2-7, with D tentatively TRBD1 (5 bases). Between the trimmed V and J ends, which lost 4 bases and 6 bases, there was a span of 20 bases. The germline gives CDR1 SGHNT, CDR2 YYREEE (reference sequence). This CDR3 contains 15 residues.

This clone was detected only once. CDR3 nucleotides: TGTGCCACCAGTGTCGGGACAGGCCCAACTAATGAAAAACTGTTTTTT. Protein: CATSVGTGPTNEKLFF. The V call is TRBV24-1, the J call TRBJ1-4; TRBD1 aligns across 8 bases. The CDR3 consists of 16 residues. Looked up from germline, CDR1 is KGHDR and CDR2 is SFDVKD. The ends lost 5 bases at V and 0 bases at J; junction bases unmatched: 4.

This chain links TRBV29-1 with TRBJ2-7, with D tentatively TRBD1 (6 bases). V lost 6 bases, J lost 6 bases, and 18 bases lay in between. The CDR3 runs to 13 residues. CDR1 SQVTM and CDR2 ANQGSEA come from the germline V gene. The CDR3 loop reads CSVQGPTPLEQYF. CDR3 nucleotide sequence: TGCAGCGTGCAGGGGCCAACCCCACTCGAGCAGTACTTC.

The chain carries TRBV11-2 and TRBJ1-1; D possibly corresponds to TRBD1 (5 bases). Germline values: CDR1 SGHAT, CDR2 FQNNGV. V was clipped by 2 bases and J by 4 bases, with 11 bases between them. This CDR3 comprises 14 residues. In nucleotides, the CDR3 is TGTGCCAGCAGCTTAAATCAGGGTCCCACTGAAGCTTTCTTT. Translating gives CASSLNQGPTEAFF.

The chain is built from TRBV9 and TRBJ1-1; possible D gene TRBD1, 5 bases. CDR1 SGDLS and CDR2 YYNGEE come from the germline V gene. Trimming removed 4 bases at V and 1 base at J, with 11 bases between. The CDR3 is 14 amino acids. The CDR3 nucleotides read TGTGCCAGCAGCTTATACGACAGGAACACTGAAGCTTTCTTT. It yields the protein CASSLYDRNTEAFF.

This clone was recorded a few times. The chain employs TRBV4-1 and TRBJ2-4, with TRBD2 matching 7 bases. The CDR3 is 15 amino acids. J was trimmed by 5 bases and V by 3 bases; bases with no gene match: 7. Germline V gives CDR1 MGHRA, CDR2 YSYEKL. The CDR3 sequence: CASSHSWGGENIQYF. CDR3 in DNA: TGCGCCAGCAGCCACTCTTGGGGAGGGGAAAACATTCAGTACTTC.

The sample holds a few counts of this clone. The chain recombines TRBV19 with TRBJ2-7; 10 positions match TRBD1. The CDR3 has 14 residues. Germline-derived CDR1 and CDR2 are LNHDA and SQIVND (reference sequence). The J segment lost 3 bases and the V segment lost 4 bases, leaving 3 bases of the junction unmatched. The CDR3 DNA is TGTGCCAGTAGTAACGGGGACAGGGGCTACGAGCAGTACTTC. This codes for CASSNGDRGYEQYF.